A single T cell receptor beta chain is shown here with its context. What antigen it recognizes has not been identified. Base quality data are lacking; no much larger clone is found one base away. TCRbeta CDR3 regions were amplified from genomic DNA using the immunoSEQ Assay, a bias-controlled multiplex PCR. Processing in the source paper ran as follows. Nucleated cell counts per sample were estimated from amplification of reference gene primers within the assay. To quantify the absolute abundance of each unique TCRbeta CDR3 rearrangement, sequence reads were collapsed and filtered. For each sample, productive Simpson clonality was calculated as the square root of Simpson's diversity index across productive rearrangements. TCRdb obtained this table from immuneACCESS and retained in-frame rearrangements with V and J assigned. These tables miss some clones; where compared with another copy, unresolved V genes account for less than half of the shortfall, and the remainder is unexplained. The D gene and trimming were derived from the DNA, and the V and J assignments and clone size from that table. Present in this sample are approximately 140,000 clones, approximately 90% of which were seen just once. The ten most abundant clones make up approximately 4% of the sample.

There are 15 amino acids in the CDR3, from cysteine to phenylalanine inclusive. The CDR3 DNA has 45 bases and is translated from base 1. CDR1 WNHNN and CDR2 SYGVQD were looked up in the germline V gene (reference sequence). V is pruned by 8 bases and J by 7 bases, leaving 11 bases of the junction without a gene match. These data come from a study of blood T cell repertoires in COVID-19 (TCRdb year 2020). The study in broad terms: Collaborator samples came from the United States, Italy and Spain and covered acute and convalescent phases of COVID-19. Where available, HLA class I and class II types were taken from metadata supplied by the sample provider and were not determined by assay-based typing. The repertoires were made available in a free public database intended to serve as a resource for research on the immune response to SARS-CoV-2. Sample metadata almost always included a de-identified subject ID, COVID-19 status, age in years and sex. The prospective study material was composed of cDNA or gDNA derived from T cells, B-cell-depleted T cells, or PBMCs. Samples came from the ongoing ImmuneRACE study (first 160 participants) plus 1,254 subjects from 6 global collaborators. Subjects who had been exposed to COVID-19, were actively infected with it, or had recovered from it provided the deeply sampled blood TCRbeta repertoires that made up the dataset. General conclusions and limits of the study: The quantity of clinical and demographic metadata differed by source and by participant and was supplied without curation.

In the prospective study, participants were about 18 to 95 years old, resided in about 25 geographic areas of the United States, and were enrolled through a virtual design. In the prospective study, cohorts were assigned on the basis of participant-reported clinical history obtained from a screening survey and a study questionnaire. Exposed participants had been in contact with someone with a PCR-confirmed or clinician-diagnosed COVID-19 case within 2 weeks of study entry. In the prospective study, whole blood, serum and a nasopharyngeal or oropharyngeal swab were collected from each participant by mobile phlebotomists. Additional blood draws and questionnaires over an approximately two-month period could optionally be provided by prospective study participants. Before DNA extraction, prospective study blood samples were shipped either frozen or at room temperature.

Source material: PBMCs or T cells enriched from blood (not recorded which). The chain joins TRBV10-1 to TRBJ2-7, and TRBD2 aligns with 13 junction nucleotides. The receptor was isolated from a woman aged 40 to 50 who had been exposed to COVID-19. The CDR3 region reads CASGTGTSGTGEQYF. The sequenced DNA: TGCGCCAGCGGGACGGGGACTAGCGGGACTGGGGAGCAGTACTTC.